The source of this TCR beta chain is a study of shared clonotypes between healthy human individuals. Trimming removed 7 bases at V and 7 bases at J, with 16 bases between. Germline CDR1 is SQVTM and CDR2 is ANQGSEA. CDR3 length: 13 residues. As for this clone: Its cognate antigen is unknown.

Profiled with immunoSEQ multiplex PCR; TCRdb holds only in-frame clones, not every one. Altogether about 79,000 clones are present, 62% being singletons, with the ten largest covering over 50%. Study-level findings and limits: A generally larger estimated richness was seen in naive subsets than in memory subsets.

This TCR derives from a man aged 25-45 years in good health. Specimen: memory CD8+ T cells sorted from blood. This sample's subset: CD45RO+ cells pooled with CCR7-negative TemRA cells. The chain uses TRBV29-1 and TRBJ2-2; perhaps TRBD2 as D (6 bases). CDR3: CSARLGTSGELFF. The CDR3 DNA is TGCAGCGCCCGACTAGGAACAAGCGGGGAGCTGTTTTTT.